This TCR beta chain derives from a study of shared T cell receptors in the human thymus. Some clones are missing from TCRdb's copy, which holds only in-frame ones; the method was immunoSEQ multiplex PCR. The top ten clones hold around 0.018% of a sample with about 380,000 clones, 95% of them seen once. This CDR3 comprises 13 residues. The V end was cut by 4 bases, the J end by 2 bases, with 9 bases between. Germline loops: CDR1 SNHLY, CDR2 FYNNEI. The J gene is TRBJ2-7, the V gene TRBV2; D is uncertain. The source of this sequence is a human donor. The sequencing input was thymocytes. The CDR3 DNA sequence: TGTGCCAGCAGTGTGGGAACACCCTACGAGCAGTACTTC. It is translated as CASSVGTPYEQYF.